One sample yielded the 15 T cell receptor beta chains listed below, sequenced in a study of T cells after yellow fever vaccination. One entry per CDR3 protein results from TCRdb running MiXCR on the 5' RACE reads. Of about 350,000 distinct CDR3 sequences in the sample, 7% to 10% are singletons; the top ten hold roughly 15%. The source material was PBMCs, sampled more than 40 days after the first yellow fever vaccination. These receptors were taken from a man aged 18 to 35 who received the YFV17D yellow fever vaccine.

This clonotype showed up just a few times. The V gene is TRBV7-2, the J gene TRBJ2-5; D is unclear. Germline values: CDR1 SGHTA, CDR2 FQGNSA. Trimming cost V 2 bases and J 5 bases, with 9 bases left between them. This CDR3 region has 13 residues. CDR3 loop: CASSLWVLETQYF. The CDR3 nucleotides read TGTGCCAGCAGCTTATGGGTACTCGAGACCCAGTACTTC.

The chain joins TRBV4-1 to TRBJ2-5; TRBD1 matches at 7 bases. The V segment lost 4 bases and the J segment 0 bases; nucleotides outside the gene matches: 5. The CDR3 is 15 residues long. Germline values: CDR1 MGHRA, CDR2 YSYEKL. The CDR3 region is CASSPLGQDQETQYF. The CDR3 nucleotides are TGCGCCAGCAGCCCACTAGGACAGGACCAAGAGACCCAGTACTTC.

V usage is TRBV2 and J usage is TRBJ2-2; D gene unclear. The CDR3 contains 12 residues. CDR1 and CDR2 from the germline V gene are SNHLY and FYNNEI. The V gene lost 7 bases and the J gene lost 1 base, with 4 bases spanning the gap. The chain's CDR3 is CASTRNTGELFF. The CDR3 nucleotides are TGTGCCAGCACCAGGAACACCGGGGAGCTGTTTTTT.

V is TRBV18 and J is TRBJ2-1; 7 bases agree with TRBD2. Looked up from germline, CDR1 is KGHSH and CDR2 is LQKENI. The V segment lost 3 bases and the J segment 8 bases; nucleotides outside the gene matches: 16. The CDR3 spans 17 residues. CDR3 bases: TGTGCCAGCTCACCGAGCGGGACTCTATACAACCCGGATGAGCAGTTCTTC. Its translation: CASSPSGTLYNPDEQFF.

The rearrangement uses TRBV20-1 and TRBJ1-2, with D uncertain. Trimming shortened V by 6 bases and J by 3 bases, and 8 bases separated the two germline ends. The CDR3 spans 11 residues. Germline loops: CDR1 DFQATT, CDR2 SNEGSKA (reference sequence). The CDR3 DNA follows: TGCAGTGCGCTGAGGGACTATGGCTACACCTTC. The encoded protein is CSALRDYGYTF.

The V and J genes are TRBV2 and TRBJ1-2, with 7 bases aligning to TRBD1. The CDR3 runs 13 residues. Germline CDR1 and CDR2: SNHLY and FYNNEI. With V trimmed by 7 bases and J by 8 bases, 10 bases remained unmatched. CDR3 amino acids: CASTVVQGTGYTF. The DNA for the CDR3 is TGTGCCAGCACAGTGGTACAGGGGACGGGCTACACCTTC.

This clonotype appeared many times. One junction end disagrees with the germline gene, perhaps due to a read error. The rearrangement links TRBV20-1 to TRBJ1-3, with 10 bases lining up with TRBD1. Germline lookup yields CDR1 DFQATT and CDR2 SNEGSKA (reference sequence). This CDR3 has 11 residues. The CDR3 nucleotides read TGCAGTGCCAGACAGTCGACAGGGGGCGCCTTT. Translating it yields CSARQSTGGAF.

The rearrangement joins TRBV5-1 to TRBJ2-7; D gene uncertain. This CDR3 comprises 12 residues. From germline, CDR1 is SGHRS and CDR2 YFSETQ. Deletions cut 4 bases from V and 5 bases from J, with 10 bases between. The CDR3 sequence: CASSPWVDEQYF. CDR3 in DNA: TGCGCCAGCAGCCCTTGGGTGGACGAGCAGTACTTC.

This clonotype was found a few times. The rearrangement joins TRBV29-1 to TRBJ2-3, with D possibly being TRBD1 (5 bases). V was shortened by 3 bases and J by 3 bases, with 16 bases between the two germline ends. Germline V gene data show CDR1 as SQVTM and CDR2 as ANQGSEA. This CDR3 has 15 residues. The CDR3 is CSVENLGDKTDTQYF. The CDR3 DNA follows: TGCAGCGTTGAGAATCTAGGGGATAAGACAGATACGCAGTATTTT.

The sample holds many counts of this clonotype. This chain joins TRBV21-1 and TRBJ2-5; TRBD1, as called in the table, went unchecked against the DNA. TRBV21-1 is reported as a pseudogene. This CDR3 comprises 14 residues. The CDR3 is CASSEPGHLETQYF. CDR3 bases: TGTGCCAGCAGTGAACCTGGACACTTAGAGACCCAGTACTTC.

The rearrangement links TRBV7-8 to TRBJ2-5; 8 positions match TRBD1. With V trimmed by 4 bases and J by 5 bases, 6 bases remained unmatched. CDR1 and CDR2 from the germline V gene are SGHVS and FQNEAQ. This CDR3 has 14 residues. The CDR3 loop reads CASSSGQVVETQYF. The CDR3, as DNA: TGTGCCAGCAGCTCGGGACAGGTCGTCGAGACCCAGTACTTC.

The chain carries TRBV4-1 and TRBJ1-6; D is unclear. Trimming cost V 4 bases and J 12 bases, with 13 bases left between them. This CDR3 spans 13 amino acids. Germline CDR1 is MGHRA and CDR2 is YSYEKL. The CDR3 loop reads CASSPQNREPLHF. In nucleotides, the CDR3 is TGCGCCAGCAGCCCCCAAAACCGAGAACCCCTCCACTTT.

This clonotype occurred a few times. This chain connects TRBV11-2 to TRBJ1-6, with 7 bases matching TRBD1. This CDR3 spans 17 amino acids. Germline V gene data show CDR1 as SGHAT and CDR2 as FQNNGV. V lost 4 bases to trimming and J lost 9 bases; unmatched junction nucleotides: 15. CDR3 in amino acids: CASSSQWLRTGRSPLHF. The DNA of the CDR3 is TGTGCCAGCAGCTCCCAATGGCTCCGGACAGGACGTTCACCCCTCCACTTT.

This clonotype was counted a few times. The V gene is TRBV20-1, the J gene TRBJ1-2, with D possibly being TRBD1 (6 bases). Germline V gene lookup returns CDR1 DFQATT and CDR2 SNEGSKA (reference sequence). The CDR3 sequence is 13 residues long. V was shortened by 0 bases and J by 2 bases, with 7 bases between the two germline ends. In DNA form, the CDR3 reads TGCAGTGCTAGAGATCAGGGGAACTATGGCTACACCTTC. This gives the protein CSARDQGNYGYTF.

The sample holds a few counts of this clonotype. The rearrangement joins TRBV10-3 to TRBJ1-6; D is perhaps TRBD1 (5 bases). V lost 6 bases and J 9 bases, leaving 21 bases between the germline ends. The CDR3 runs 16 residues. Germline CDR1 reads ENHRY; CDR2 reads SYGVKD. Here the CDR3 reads CAISANRGLLTSPLHF. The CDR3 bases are TGTGCCATCAGCGCGAATAGGGGACTCCTAACTTCACCCCTCCACTTT.